The rows below give T cell receptor beta chains drawn from one sample of a study of T cells after posttransplantation cyclophosphamide. TCRdb's table, derived via immunoSEQ multiplex PCR, lists solely in-frame clones and lacks some. Among some 53,000 clones listed, around 84% were seen once. Sequences were obtained from PBMCs. The receptor source for this set is a man under 40 with a blood cancer, CMV-positive, and with a related stem cell donor. CDR3s leave out the opening cysteine and the closing phenylalanine or tryptophan. Clone size is given for some rows only: seen once, a few or many times, or a class if the clone is expanded.

>TRBV7-9|NA|TRBJ1-1
ASSFSGANTEAF
>TRBV5-1|NA|TRBJ1-1
ASSGTAANTEAF
>TRBV28|NA|TRBJ1-2
ASSYGGAWGYT
>TRBV19|NA|TRBJ1-5
ASSIQATTNQPQH
>TRBV5-1|NA|TRBJ2-7
ASSWSGTGNYEQY
>TRBV5-4|NA|TRBJ2-3
ASSLTSGSTDTQY
>TRBV4-3|NA|TRBJ2-2
ASSQEGQGLNTGELF
>TRBV27|NA|TRBJ1-4
ASRSFEKLF
>TRBV7-8|NA|TRBJ1-2
ASSPIRENYGYT
>TRBV28|NA|TRBJ2-7
ASSSSLGTRTGNYEQY
>TRBV21-1|NA|TRBJ2-3
ASSKALGARTDTQY
>TRBV7-9|NA|TRBJ1-5
ASSFSISGTANQPQH
>TRBV29-1|NA|TRBJ2-2
SIPGLAGTGELF
>TRBV29-1|NA|TRBJ1-2
SVEIVYGYT
>TRBV9|once|TRBJ1-2
ASSVLFFARVIANYGYT
>TRBV9|NA|TRBJ2-5
ASSVEGTRAETQY
>TRBV7-9|NA|TRBJ1-1
ASSPQAANTEAF
>TRBV27|few|TRBJ1-1
ASSLFLGVTEAF
>TRBV5-5|NA|TRBJ2-5
ASSSYSEETQY
>TRBV28|NA|TRBJ2-1
ASSLWTSGRSYNEQF